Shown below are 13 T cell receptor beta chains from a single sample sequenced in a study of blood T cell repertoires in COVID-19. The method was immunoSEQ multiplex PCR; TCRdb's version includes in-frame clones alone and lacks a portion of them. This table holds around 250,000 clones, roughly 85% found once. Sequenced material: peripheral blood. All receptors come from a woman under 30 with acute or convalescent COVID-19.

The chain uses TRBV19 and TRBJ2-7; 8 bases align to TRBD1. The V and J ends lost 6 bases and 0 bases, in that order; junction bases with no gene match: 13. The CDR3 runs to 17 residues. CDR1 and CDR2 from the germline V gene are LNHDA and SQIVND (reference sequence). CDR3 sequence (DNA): TGTGCCAGTAGAAGACAGGGGATTGGAACTAGCTCCTACGAGCAGTACTTC. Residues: CASRRQGIGTSSYEQYF.

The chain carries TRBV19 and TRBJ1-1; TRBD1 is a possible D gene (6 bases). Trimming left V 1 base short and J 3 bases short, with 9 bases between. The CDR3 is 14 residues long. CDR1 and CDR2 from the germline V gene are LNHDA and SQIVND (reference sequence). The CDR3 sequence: CASSIAGADTEAFF. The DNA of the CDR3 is TGTGCCAGTAGTATAGCAGGGGCGGACACTGAAGCTTTCTTT.

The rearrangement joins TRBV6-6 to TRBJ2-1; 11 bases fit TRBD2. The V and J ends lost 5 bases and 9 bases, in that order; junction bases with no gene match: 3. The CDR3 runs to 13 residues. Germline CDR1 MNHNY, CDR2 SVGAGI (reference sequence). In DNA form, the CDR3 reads TGTGCCAGCAGTCTAGCGGGAGGAGGTGAGCAGTTCTTC. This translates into CASSLAGGGEQFF.

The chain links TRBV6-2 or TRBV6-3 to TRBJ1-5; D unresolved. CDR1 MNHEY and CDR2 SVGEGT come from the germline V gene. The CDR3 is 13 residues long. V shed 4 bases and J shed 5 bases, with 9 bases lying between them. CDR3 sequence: CASSSPFYQPQHF. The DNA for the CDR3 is TGTGCCAGCAGTTCCCCCTTTTATCAGCCCCAGCATTTT.

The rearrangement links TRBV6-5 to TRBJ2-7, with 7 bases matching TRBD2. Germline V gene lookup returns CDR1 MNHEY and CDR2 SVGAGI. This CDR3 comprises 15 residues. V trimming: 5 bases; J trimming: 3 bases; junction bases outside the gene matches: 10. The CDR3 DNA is TGTGCCAGCAGTCCTGAAGAGGGAGGGCTCTACGAGCAGTACTTC. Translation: CASSPEEGGLYEQYF.

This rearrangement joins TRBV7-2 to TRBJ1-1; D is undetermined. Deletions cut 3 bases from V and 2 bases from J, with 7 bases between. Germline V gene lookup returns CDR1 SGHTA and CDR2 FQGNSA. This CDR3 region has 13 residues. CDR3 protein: CASSFITNTEAFF. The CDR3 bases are TGTGCCAGCAGCTTCATTACAAACACTGAAGCTTTCTTT.

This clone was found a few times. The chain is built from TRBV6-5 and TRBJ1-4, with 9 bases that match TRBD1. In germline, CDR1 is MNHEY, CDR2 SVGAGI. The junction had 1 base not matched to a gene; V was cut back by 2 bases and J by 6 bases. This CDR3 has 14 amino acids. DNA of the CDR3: TGTGCCAGCAGTTACGGACAGGGGTATGAAAAACTGTTTTTT. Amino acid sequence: CASSYGQGYEKLFF.

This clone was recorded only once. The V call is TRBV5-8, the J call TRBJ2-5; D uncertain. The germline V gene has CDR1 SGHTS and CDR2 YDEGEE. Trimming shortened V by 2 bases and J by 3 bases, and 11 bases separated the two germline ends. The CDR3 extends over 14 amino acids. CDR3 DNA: TGTGCCAGCAGCTTTTATAAACAGAAAGAGACCCAGTACTTC. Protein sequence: CASSFYKQKETQYF.

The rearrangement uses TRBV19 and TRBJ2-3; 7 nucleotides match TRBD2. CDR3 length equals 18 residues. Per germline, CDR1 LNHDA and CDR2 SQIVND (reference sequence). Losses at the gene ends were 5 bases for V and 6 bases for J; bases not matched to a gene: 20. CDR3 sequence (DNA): TGTGCCAGTAGTGATCAAGGCTCGACTAGTGGGGGGGTGGATACGCAGTATTTT. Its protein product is CASSDQGSTSGGVDTQYF.

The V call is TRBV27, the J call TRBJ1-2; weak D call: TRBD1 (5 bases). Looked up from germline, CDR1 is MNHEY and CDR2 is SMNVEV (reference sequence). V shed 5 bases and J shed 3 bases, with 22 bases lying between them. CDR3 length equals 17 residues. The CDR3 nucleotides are TGTGCCAGCAGTCCACAAAACCCAGGGTGGGTATACTATGGCTACACCTTC. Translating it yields CASSPQNPGWVYYGYTF.

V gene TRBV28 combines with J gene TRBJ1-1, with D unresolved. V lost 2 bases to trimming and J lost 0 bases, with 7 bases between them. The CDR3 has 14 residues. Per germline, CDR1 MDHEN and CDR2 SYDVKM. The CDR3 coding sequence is TGTGCCAGCAGTTTAGTTCAGTTGAACACTGAAGCTTTCTTT. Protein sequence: CASSLVQLNTEAFF.

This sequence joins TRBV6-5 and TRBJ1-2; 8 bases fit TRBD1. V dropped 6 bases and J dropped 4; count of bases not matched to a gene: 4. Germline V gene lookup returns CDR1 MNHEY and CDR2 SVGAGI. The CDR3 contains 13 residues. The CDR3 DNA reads TGTGCCAGCAGGCCCGGGACAGGCTATGGCTACACCTTC. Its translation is CASRPGTGYGYTF.

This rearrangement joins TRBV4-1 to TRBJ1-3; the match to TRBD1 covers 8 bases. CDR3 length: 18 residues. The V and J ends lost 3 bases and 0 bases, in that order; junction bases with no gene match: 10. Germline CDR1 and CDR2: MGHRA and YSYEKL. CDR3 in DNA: TGCGCCAGCAGCCACCAGGGACAGGCTGATTCCTCTGGAAACACCATATATTTT. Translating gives CASSHQGQADSSGNTIYF.